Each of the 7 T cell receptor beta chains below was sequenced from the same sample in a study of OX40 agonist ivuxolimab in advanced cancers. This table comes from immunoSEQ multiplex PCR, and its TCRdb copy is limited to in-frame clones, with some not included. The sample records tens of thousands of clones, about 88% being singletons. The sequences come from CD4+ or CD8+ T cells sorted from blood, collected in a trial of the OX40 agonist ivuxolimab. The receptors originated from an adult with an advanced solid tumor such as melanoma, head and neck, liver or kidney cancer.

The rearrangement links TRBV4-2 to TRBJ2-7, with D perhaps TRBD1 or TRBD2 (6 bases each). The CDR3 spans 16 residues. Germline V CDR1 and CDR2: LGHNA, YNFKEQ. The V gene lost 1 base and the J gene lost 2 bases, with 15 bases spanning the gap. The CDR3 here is CASSQGRGGRTYEQYF. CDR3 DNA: TGTGCCAGCAGCCAAGGTAGAGGGGGGCGCACCTACGAGCAGTACTTC.

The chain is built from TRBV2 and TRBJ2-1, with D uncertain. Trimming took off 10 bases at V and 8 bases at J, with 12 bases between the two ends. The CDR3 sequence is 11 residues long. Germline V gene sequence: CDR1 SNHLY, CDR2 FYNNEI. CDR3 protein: CATELEYEQFF. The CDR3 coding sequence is TGTGCCACAGAGCTAGAGTATGAGCAGTTCTTC.

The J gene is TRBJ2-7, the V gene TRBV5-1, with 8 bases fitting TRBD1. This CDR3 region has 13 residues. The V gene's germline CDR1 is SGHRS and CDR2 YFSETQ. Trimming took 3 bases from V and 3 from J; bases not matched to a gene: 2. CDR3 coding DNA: TGCGCCAGCAGCTCGGACAGGGTCTACGAGCAGTACTTC. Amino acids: CASSSDRVYEQYF.

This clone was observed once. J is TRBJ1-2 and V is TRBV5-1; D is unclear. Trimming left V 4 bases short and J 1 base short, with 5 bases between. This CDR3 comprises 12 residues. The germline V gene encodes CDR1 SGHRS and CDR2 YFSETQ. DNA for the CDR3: TGCGCCAGCAGCGGGGATAACTATGGCTACACCTTC. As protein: CASSGDNYGYTF.

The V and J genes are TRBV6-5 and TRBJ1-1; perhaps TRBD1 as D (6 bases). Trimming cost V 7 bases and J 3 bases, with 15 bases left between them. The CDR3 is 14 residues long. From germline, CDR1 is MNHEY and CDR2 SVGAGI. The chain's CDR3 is CASNLRTGYTEAFF. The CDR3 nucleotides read TGTGCCAGCAACTTACGTACAGGGTACACTGAAGCTTTCTTT.

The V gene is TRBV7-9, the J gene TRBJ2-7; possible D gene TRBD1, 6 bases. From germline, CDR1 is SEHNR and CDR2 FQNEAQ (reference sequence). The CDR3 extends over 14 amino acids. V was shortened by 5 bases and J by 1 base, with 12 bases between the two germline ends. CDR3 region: CASSQSGTSYEQYF. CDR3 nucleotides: TGTGCCAGCAGCCAGTCCGGGACATCCTACGAGCAGTACTTC.

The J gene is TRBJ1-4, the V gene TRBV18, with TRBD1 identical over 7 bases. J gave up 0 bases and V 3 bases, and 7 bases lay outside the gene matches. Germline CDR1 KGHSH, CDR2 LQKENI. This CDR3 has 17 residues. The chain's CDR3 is CASSPRDSTTTNEKLFF. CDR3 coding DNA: TGTGCCAGCTCACCGCGGGACAGCACTACAACTAATGAAAAACTGTTTTTT.